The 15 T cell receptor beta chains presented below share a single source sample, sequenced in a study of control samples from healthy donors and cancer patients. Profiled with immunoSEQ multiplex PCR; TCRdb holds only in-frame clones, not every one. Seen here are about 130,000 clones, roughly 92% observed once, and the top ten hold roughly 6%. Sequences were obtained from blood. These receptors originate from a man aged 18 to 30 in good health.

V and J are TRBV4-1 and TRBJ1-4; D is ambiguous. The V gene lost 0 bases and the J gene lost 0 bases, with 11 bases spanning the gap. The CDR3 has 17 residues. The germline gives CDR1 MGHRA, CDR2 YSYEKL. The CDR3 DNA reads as TGCGCCAGCAGCCAAGATAGGGAGTCTGCAACTAATGAAAAACTGTTTTTT. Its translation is CASSQDRESATNEKLFF.

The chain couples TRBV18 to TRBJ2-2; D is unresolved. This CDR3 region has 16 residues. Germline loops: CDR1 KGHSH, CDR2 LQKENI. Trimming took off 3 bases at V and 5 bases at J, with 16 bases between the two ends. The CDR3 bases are TGTGCCAGCTCACCTCGCAGGCTCGAACGGACCGGGGAGCTGTTTTTT. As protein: CASSPRRLERTGELFF.

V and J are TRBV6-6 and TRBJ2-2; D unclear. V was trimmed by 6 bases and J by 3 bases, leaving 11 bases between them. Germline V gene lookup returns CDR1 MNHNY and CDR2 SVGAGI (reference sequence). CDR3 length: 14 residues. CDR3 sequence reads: CASRESGYTGELFF. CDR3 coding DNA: TGTGCCAGCAGGGAGAGTGGGTACACCGGGGAGCTGTTTTTT.

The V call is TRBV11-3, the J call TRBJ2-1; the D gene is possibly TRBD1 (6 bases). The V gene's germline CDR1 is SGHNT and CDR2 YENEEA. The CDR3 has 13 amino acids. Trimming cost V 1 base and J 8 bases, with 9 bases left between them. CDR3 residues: CASSLGGGDEQFF. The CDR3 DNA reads TGTGCCAGCAGCTTAGGAGGGGGTGATGAGCAGTTCTTC.

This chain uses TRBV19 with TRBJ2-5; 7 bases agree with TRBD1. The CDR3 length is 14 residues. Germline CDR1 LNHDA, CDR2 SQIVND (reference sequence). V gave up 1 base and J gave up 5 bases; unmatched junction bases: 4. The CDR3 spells CASSIGQGRETQYF. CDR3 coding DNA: TGTGCCAGTAGTATAGGACAGGGTCGGGAGACCCAGTACTTC.

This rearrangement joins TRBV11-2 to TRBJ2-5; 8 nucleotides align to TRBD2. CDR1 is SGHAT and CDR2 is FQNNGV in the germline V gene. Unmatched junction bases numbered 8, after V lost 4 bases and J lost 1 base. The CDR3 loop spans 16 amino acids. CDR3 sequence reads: CASSSGGAGGQETQYF. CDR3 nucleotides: TGTGCCAGCAGCTCGGGGGGCGCGGGGGGCCAAGAGACCCAGTACTTC.

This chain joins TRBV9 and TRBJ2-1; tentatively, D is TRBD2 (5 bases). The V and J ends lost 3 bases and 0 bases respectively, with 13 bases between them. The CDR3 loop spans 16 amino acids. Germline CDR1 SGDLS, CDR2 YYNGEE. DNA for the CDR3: TGTGCCAGCAGCGCCATCGGGATTAACTCCTACAATGAGCAGTTCTTC. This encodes CASSAIGINSYNEQFF.

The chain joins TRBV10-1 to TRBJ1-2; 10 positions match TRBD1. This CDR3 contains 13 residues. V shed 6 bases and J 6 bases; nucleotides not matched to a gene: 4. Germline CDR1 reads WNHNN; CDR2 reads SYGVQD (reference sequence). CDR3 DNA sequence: TGCGCCAGCAGCGACAGGGGGCTTGATGGCTACACCTTC. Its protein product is CASSDRGLDGYTF.

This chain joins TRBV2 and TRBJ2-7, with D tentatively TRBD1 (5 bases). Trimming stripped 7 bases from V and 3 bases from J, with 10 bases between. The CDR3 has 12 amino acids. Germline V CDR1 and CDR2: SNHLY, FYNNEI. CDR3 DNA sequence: TGTGCCAGCATGGGGCGCGGCTACGAGCAGTACTTC. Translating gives CASMGRGYEQYF.

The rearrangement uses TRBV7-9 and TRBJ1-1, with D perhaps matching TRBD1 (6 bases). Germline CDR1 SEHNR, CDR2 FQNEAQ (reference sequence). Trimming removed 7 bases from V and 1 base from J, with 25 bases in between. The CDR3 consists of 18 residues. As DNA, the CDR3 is TGTGCCAGCACTTATGGTAGTGGGAGGGGCAGGGGGAACACTGAAGCTTTCTTT. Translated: CASTYGSGRGRGNTEAFF.

CDR3 bases: TGTGCCTGGAGTTGGGGGCATCGGTTCCCAGATACGCAGTATTTT. Its protein is CAWSWGHRFPDTQYF. The chain joins TRBV30 to TRBJ2-3, with D possibly being TRBD1 (6 bases). Germline CDR1 GTSNPN, CDR2 SVGIG (reference sequence). Between the trimmed V and J ends, which lost 2 bases and 4 bases, there was a span of 16 bases. The CDR3 spans 15 residues.

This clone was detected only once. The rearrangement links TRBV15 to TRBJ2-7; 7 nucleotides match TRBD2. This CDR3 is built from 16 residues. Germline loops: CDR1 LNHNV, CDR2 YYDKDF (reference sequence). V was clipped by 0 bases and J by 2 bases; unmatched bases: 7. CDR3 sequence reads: CATSRDRFRGAYEQYF. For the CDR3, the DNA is TGTGCCACCAGCAGAGATCGGTTCCGGGGGGCCTACGAGCAGTACTTC.

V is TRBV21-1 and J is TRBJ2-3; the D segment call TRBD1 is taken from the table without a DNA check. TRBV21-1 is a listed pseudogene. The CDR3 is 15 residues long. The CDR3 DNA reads TGTGCCAGCAGCAGTGGGGACAGGGGCACAGATACGCAGTATTTT. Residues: CASSSGDRGTDTQYF.

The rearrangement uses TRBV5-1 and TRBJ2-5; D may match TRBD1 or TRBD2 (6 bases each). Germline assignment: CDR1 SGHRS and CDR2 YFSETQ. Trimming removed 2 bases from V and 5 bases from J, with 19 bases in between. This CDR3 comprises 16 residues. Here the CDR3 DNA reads TGCGCCAGCAGCTTAGAGGTCCCCAAAGGGGGGGAGACCCAGTACTTC. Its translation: CASSLEVPKGGETQYF.

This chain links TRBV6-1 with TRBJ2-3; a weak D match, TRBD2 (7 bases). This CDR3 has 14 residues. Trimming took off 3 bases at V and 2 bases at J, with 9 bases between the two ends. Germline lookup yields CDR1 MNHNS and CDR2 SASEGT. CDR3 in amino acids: CASSDGGPTDTQYF. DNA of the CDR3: TGTGCCAGCAGTGACGGGGGGCCCACAGATACGCAGTATTTT.